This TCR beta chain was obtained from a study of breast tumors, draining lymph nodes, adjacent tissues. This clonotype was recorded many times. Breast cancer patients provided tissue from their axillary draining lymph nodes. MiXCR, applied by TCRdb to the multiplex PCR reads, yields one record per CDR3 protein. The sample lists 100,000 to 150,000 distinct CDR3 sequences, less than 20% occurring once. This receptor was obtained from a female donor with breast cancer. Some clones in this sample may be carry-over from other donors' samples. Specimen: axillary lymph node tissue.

The CDR3 nucleotides are TGTGCCAGCAGCGAGAGGGCAGGGGCCGTCGAGCAGTACTTC. Protein sequence: CASSERAGAVEQYF. The chain uses TRBV9 and TRBJ2-7, with D possibly matching TRBD1 (6 bases). Trimming took 3 bases from V and 6 from J, leaving 16 bases between them. The CDR3 is 14 residues long. Germline V gives CDR1 SGDLS, CDR2 YYNGEE.